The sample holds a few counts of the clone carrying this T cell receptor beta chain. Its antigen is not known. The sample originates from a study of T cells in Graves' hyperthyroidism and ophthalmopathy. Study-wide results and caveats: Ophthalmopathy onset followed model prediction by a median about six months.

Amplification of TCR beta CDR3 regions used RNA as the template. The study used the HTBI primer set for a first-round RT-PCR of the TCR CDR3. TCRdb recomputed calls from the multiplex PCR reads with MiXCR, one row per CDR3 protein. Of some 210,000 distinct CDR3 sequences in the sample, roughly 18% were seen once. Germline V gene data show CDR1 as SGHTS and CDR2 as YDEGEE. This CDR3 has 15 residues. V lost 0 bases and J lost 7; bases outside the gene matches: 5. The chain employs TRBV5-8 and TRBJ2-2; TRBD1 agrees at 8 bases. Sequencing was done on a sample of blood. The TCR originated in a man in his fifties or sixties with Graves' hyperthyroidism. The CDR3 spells CASSLETGDDGELFF. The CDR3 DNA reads TGTGCCAGCAGCTTGGAGACAGGGGACGACGGGGAGCTGTTTTTT.